The present T cell receptor beta chain was sequenced within a study of cytomegalovirus exposure and HLA in healthy donors. Whole-study context: Among a few hundred genotyped donors, around 80% fell in the Caucasian-associated ancestry cluster. Study-wide results and limits: Cytomegalovirus-associated TCR beta chains were listed, numbering some 170. Later, TCR association rates were found to vary by HLA locus, highest for DRB1 and lowest for HLA-C.

The junction had 7 bases not matched to a gene; V was cut back by 4 bases and J by 3 bases. This CDR3 comprises 15 residues. Germline V gene data show CDR1 as MRHNA and CDR2 as SNTAGT. 60 Vbeta and 13 Jbeta primers were used in PCR. Only in-frame clones appear in the TCRdb table, and some are missing; sequencing was by immunoSEQ multiplex PCR. The sample has approximately 220,000 clones, 82% seen once; the top ten hold around 6%. On this clone: The target antigen is unknown.

The origin of this receptor is a man aged 40-55 years in good health and CMV-seropositive. Sequenced sample: PBMCs. The gene calls are TRBV6-4 and TRBJ2-3; 7 nucleotides agree with TRBD1. The CDR3 DNA is TGTGCCAGCAGTGTCGGAGACAGGGTGACAGATACGCAGTATTTT. Its protein is CASSVGDRVTDTQYF.